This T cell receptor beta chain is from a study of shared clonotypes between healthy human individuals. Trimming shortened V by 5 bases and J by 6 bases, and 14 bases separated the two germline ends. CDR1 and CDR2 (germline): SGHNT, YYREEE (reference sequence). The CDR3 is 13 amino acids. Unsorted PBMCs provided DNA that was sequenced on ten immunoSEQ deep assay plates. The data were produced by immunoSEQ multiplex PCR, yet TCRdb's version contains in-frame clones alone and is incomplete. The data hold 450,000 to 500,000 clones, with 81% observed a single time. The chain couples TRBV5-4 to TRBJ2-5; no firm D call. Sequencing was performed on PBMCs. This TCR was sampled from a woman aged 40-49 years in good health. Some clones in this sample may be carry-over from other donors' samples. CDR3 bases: TGTGCCAGCAGGCAGGAGTTCGTTCAGACCCAGTACTTC. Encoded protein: CASRQEFVQTQYF. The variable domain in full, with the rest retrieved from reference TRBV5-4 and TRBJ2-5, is ETGVTQSPTHLIKTRGQQVTLRCSSQSGHNTVSWYQQALGQGPQFIFQYYREEENGRGNFPPRFSGLQFPNYSSELNVNALELDDSALYLCASRQEFVQTQYFGPGTRLLVL.